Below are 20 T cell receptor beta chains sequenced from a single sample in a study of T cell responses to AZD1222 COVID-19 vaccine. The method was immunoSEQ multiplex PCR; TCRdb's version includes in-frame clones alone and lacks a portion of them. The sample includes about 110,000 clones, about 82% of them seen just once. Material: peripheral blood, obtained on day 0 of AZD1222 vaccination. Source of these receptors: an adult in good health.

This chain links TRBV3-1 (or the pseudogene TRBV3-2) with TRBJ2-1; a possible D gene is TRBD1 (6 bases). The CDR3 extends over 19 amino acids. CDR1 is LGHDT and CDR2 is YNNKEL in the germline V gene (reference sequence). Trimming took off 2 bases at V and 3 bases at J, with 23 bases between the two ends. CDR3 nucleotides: TGTGCCAGCAGCCAAAAGATCAGGGAAAAGGACAGATTCTACAATGAGCAGTTCTTC. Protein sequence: CASSQKIREKDRFYNEQFF.

For the CDR3, the DNA is TGTGCCAGCAGCCTCGCGCGCTCTGGAAACACCATATATTTT. Translating gives CASSLARSGNTIYF. The genes are TRBV5-5 and TRBJ1-3; no clear D. The CDR3 consists of 14 residues. Trimming took 4 bases from V and 0 from J, leaving 8 bases between them. The germline CDR1 and CDR2 sequences are SGHKS and YYEKEE (reference sequence).

The CDR3: CASSLAYRGRATNEKLFF. The DNA for the CDR3 is TGTGCCAGCAGCTTAGCCTACAGGGGGCGAGCAACTAATGAAAAACTGTTTTTT. The chain employs TRBV7-8 and TRBJ1-4, with 9 positions matching TRBD1. Germline CDR1 reads SGHVS; CDR2 reads FQNEAQ. Trimming cost V 0 bases and J 0 bases; bases outside gene matches: 5. The CDR3 totals 18 residues.

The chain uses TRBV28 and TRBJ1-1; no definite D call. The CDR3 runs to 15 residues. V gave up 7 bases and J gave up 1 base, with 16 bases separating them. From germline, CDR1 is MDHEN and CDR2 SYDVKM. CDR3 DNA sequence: TGTGCCAGCACGACCTCTGGTCGGCCGAACACTGAAGCTTTCTTT. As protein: CASTTSGRPNTEAFF.

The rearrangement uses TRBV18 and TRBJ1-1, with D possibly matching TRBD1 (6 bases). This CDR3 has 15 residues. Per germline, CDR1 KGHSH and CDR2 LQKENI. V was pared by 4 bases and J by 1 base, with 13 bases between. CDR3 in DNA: TGTGCCAGCTCACAAGGACAGAGGAAGAACACTGAAGCTTTCTTT. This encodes CASSQGQRKNTEAFF. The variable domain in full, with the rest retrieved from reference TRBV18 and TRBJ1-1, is NAGVMQNPRHLVRRRGQEARLRCSPMKGHSHVYWYRQLPEEGLKFMVYLQKENIIDESGMPKERFSAEFPKEGPSILRIQQVVRGDSAAYFCASSQGQRKNTEAFFGQGTRLTVV.

The CDR3 here is CASSLGQGKSNEQFF. For the CDR3, the DNA is TGTGCCAGCAGTTTAGGGCAGGGAAAGTCCAATGAGCAGTTCTTC. The chain couples TRBV28 to TRBJ2-1; a weak D match, TRBD1 (5 bases). This CDR3 has 15 amino acids. The germline gives CDR1 MDHEN, CDR2 SYDVKM. Trimming left V 2 bases short and J 6 bases short, with 14 bases between.

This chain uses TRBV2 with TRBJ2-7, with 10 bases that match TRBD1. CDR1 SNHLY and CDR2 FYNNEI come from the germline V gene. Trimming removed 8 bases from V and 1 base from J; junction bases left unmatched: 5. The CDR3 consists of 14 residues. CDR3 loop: CASGRGQGSYEQYF. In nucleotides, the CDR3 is TGTGCCAGCGGGCGGGGACAGGGGTCCTACGAGCAGTACTTC.

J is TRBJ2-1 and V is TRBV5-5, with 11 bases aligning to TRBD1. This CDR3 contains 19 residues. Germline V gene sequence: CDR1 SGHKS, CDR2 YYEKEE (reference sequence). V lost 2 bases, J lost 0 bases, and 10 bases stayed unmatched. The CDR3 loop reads CASSFSDRGLMSSYNEQFF. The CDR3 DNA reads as TGTGCCAGCAGCTTCTCGGACAGGGGGCTTATGAGCTCCTACAATGAGCAGTTCTTC. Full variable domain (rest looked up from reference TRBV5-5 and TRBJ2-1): DAGVTQSPTHLIKTRGQQVTLRCSPISGHKSVSWYQQVLGQGPQFIFQYYEKEERGRGNFPDRFSARQFPNYSSELNVNALLLGDSALYLCASSFSDRGLMSSYNEQFFGPGTRLTVL.

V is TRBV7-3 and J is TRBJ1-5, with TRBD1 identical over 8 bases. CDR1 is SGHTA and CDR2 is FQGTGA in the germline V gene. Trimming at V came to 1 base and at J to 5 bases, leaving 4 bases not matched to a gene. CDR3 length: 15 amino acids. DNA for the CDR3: TGTGCCAGCAGCTTAAACGGACAGGGTGATCAGCCCCAGCATTTT. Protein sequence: CASSLNGQGDQPQHF.

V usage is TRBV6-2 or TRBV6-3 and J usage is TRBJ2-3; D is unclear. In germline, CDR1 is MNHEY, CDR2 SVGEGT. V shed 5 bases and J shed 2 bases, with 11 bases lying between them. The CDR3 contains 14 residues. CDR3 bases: TGTGCCAGCAGTGATACTCCAACCACAGATACGCAGTATTTT. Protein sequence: CASSDTPTTDTQYF.

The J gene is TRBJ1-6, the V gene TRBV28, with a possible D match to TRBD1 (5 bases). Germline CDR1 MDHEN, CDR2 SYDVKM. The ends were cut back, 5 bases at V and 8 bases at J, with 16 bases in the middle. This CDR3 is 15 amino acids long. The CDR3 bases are TGTGCCAGCAGTCCAACTTGGGGGGGGGATTCACCCCTCCACTTT. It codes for CASSPTWGGDSPLHF.

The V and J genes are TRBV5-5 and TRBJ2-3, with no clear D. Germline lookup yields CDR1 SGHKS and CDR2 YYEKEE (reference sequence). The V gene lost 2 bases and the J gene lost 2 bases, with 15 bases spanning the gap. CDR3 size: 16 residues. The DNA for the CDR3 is TGTGCCAGCAGCTTTGGTAGTGGCAGCATCACAGATACGCAGTATTTT. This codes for CASSFGSGSITDTQYF.

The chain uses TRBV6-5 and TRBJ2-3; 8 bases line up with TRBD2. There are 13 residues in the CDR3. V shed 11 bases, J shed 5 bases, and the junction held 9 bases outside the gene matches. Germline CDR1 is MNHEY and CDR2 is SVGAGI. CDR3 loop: CAGSRRGVDTQYF. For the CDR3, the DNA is TGTGCCGGGTCACGGCGGGGGGTAGATACGCAGTATTTT.

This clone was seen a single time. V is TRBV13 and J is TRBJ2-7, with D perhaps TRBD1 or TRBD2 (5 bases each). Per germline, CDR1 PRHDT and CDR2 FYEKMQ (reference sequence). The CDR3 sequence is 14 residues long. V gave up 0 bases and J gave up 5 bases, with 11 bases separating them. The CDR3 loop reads CASSLGGPRDEQYF. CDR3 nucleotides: TGTGCCAGCAGCTTAGGGGGACCCCGGGACGAGCAGTACTTC.

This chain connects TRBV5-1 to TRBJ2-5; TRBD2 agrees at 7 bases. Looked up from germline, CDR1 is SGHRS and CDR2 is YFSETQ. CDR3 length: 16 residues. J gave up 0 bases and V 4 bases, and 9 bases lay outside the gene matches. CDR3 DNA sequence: TGCGCCAGCAGCAGGGAGCGGGGAGTGTACCAAGAGACCCAGTACTTC. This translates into CASSRERGVYQETQYF.

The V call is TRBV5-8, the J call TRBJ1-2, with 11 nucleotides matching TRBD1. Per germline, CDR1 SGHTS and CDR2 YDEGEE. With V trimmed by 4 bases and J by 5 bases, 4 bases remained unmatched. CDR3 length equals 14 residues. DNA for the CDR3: TGTGCCAGCAGCGGGGACAGGGGGTTTTATGGCTACACCTTC. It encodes CASSGDRGFYGYTF.

CDR3 residues: CASSYGTLAYEQYF. CDR3 nucleotide sequence: TGTGCCAGCAGCTACGGGACGCTTGCCTACGAGCAGTACTTC. The chain links TRBV3-1 (or the pseudogene TRBV3-2) to TRBJ2-7; the D gene could be TRBD1 or TRBD2 (5 bases each). The CDR3 consists of 14 residues. Germline values: CDR1 LGHDT, CDR2 YNNKEL (reference sequence). V was cut by 5 bases and J by 2 bases, with 13 bases left in between.

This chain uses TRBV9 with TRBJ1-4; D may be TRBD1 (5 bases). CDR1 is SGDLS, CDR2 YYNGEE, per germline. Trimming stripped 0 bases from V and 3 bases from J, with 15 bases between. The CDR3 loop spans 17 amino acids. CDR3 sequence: CASSVGGGQGANEKLFF. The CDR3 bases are TGTGCCAGCAGCGTAGGTGGCGGTCAGGGAGCTAATGAAAAACTGTTTTTT.

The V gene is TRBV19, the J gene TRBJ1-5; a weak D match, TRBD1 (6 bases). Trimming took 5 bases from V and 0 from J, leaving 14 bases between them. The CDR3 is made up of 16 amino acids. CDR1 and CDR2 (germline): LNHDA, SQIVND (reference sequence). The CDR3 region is CASSGGGGNSNQPQHF. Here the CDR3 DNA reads TGTGCCAGTAGTGGGGGGGGCGGCAATAGCAATCAGCCCCAGCATTTT. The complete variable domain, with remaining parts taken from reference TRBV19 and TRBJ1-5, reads DGGITQSPKYLFRKEGQNVTLSCEQNLNHDAMYWYRQDPGQGLRLIYYSQIVNDFQKGDIAEGYSVSREKKESFPLTVTSAQKNPTAFYLCASSGGGGNSNQPQHFGDGTRLSIL.

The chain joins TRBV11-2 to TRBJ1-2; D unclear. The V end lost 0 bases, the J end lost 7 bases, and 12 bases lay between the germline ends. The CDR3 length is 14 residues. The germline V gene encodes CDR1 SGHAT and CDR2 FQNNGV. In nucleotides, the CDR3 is TGTGCCAGCAGCTTAGATATGTCCGGCTTTGGCTACACCTTC. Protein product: CASSLDMSGFGYTF.